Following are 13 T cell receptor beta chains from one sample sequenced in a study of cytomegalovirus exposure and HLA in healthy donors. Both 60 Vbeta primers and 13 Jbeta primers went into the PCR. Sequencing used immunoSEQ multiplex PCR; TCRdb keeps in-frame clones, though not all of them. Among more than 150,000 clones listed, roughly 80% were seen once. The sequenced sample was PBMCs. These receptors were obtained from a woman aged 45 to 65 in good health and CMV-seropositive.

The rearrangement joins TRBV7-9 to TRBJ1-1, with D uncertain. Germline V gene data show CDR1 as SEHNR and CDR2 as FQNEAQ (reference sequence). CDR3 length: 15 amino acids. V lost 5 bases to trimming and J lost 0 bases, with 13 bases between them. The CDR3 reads CASSPRGTMNTEAFF. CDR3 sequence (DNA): TGTGCCAGCAGCCCCCGGGGAACAATGAACACTGAAGCTTTCTTT.

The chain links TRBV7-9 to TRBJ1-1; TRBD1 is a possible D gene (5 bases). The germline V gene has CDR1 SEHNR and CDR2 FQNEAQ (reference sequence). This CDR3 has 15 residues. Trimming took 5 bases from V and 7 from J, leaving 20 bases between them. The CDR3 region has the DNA TGTGCCAGCAGCCAAAACCTCCAGGGTCTTGGTGAAGCTTTCTTT. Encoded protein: CASSQNLQGLGEAFF.

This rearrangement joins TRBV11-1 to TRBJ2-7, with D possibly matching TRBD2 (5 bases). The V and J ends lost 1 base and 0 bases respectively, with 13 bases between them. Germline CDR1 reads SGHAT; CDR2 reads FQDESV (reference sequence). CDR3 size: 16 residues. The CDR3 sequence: CASSLVPGIRSYEQYF. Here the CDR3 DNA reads TGTGCCAGCAGCTTAGTTCCCGGGATACGCTCCTACGAGCAGTACTTC.

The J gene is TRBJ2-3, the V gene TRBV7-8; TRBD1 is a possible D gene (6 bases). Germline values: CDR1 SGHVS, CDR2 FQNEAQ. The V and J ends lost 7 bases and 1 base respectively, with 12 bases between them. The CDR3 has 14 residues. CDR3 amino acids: CASTLRQGTDTQYF. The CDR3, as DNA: TGTGCCAGCACCCTTAGACAGGGCACAGATACGCAGTATTTT.

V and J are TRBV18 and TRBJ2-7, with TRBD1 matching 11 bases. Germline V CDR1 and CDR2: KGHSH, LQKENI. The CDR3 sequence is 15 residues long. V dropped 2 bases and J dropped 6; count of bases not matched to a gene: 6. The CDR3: CASSPWTGGTGEQYF. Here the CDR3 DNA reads TGTGCCAGCTCACCATGGACAGGGGGCACGGGCGAGCAGTACTTC.

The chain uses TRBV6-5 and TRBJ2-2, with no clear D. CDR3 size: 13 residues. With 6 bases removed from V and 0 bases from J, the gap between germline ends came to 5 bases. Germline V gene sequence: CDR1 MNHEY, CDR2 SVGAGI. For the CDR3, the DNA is TGTGCCAGCAGCGTCCCGAACACCGGGGAGCTGTTTTTT. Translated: CASSVPNTGELFF.

CDR3 in amino acids: CASSPTGTYEQYF. For the CDR3, the DNA is TGTGCCAGCAGCCCCACAGGGACCTACGAGCAGTACTTC. The chain employs TRBV13 and TRBJ2-7; D is possibly TRBD1 (6 bases). From germline, CDR1 is PRHDT and CDR2 FYEKMQ (reference sequence). Trimming took 5 bases from V and 2 from J, leaving 10 bases between them. This CDR3 is built from 13 residues.

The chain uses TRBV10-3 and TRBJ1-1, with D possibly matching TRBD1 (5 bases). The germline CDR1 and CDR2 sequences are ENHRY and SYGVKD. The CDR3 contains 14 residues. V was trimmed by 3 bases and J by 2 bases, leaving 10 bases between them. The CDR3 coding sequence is TGTGCCATCAGTGATCAGGGTGGTAACACTGAAGCTTTCTTT. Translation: CAISDQGGNTEAFF.

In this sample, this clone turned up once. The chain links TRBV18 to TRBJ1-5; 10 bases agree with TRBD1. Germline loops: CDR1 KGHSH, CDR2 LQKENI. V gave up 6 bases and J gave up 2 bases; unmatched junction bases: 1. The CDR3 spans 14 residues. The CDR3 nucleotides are TGTGCCAGCTCCGGACAGGGGGGCAATCAGCCCCAGCATTTT. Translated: CASSGQGGNQPQHF. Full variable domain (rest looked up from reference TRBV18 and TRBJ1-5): NAGVMQNPRHLVRRRGQEARLRCSPMKGHSHVYWYRQLPEEGLKFMVYLQKENIIDESGMPKERFSAEFPKEGPSILRIQQVVRGDSAAYFCASSGQGGNQPQHFGDGTRLSIL.

For the CDR3, the DNA is TGTGCCAGCAGCGATAAGACTGGGGGCGCTTTCTTT. Its protein product is CASSDKTGGAFF. The chain joins TRBV7-2 to TRBJ1-1; D might be TRBD1 (6 bases). The V gene lost 5 bases and the J gene lost 11 bases, with 15 bases spanning the gap. This CDR3 region has 12 residues. CDR1 and CDR2 from the germline V gene are SGHTA and FQGNSA.

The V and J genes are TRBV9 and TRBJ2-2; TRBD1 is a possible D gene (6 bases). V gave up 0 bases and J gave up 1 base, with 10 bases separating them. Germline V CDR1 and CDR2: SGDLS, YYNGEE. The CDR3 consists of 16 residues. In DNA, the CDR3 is TGTGCCAGCAGCGTAGGGGGGCGACAGAACACCGGGGAGCTGTTTTTT. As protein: CASSVGGRQNTGELFF.

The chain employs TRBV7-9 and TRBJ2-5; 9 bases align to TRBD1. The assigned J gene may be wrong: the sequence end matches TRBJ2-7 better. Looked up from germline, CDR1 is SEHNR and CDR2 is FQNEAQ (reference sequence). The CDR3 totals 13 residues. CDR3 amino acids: CASSLRQGGEQYF. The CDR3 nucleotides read TGTGCCAGCAGCCTAAGACAGGGGGGCGAGCAGTACTTC.

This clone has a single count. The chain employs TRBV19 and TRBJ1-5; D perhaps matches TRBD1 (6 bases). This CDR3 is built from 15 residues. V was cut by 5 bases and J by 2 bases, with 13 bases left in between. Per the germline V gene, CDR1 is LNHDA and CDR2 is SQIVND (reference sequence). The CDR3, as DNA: TGTGCCAGTAGTCGTCAGGGGAATCGCAATCAGCCCCAGCATTTT. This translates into CASSRQGNRNQPQHF.